Below, 27 T cell receptor beta chains from the same sample are listed, as sequenced in a study of cytomegalovirus exposure and HLA in healthy donors. In the PCR, 60 Vbeta and 13 Jbeta primers were used. Measured with immunoSEQ multiplex PCR; TCRdb has only the in-frame clones, and not every one. The sample lists about 190,000 clones; over 60% were seen once. Sequencing input: PBMCs. Receptors originate from a man in his thirties or forties in good health and CMV-seropositive.

The chain has TRBV30 and TRBJ2-5, with a possible D match to TRBD1 (5 bases). The end of the DNA aligns better with TRBJ2-7, so the J call may be wrong. Germline V lookup: CDR1 GTSNPN, CDR2 SVGIG (reference sequence). The CDR3 spans 12 residues. CDR3 residues: CAWSKDRYEQYF. CDR3 DNA sequence: TGTGCCTGGAGTAAAGACAGATACGAGCAGTACTTC.

This chain joins TRBV5-1 and TRBJ2-1; 10 nucleotides agree with TRBD2. Germline V gives CDR1 SGHRS, CDR2 YFSETQ. J lost 5 bases, V lost 6 bases, and 8 bases had no gene match. CDR3 length equals 15 residues. CDR3 bases: TGCGCCAGCAACCTTCGGACTAGCGGTAACAATGAGCAGTTCTTC. Its protein is CASNLRTSGNNEQFF.

The chain couples TRBV11-3 to TRBJ1-1; TRBD1 matches 8 bases. J lost 5 bases, V lost 5 bases, and 4 bases had no gene match. Germline V gene sequence: CDR1 SGHNT, CDR2 YENEEA. The length of the CDR3 is 13 residues. The CDR3 is CASSTGGGTEAFF. The CDR3 coding sequence is TGTGCCAGCAGCACAGGGGGAGGGACTGAAGCTTTCTTT.

V and J are TRBV18 and TRBJ2-7, with D tentatively TRBD1 (6 bases). The CDR3 has 15 amino acids. CDR1 and CDR2 (germline): KGHSH, LQKENI. Trimming stripped 5 bases from V and 2 bases from J, with 16 bases between. The CDR3 sequence is CASSSGQKETYEQYF. The CDR3 region has the DNA TGTGCCAGCTCATCAGGACAGAAGGAGACCTACGAGCAGTACTTC.

This sequence joins TRBV4-1 and TRBJ2-7, with D perhaps TRBD2 (5 bases). Germline V gene sequence: CDR1 MGHRA, CDR2 YSYEKL. V dropped 2 bases and J dropped 5 bases, with 10 bases sitting between them. CDR3 length: 13 residues. In DNA, the CDR3 is TGCGCCAGCAGCCAAAGGGAGTACGACGAGCAGTACTTC. This gives the protein CASSQREYDEQYF.

V gene TRBV21-1 combines with J gene TRBJ1-6; TRBD1 was called by the table and not checked on the DNA. TRBV21-1 is labeled a pseudogene. The CDR3 has 16 residues. The DNA for the CDR3 is TGTGCCAGCAGGGACAGCCGGGAAACTTATAATTCACCCCTCCACTTT. It translates to CASRDSRETYNSPLHF.

The chain is built from TRBV6-6 and TRBJ2-7; 7 positions agree with TRBD1. This CDR3 spans 13 amino acids. Per germline, CDR1 MNHNY and CDR2 SVGAGI (reference sequence). J lost 2 bases, V lost 6 bases, and 4 bases had no gene match. The CDR3 DNA is TGTGCCAGCAGAGAGGGACAGACCTACGAGCAGTACTTC. Translating it yields CASREGQTYEQYF.

The CDR3 loop reads CASSLGVAGVAGELFF. In nucleotides, the CDR3 is TGTGCCAGCAGCTTAGGGGTAGCGGGAGTTGCCGGGGAGCTGTTTTTT. The chain carries TRBV7-6 and TRBJ2-2; 9 nucleotides align to TRBD2. In germline, CDR1 is SGHVS, CDR2 FNYEAQ. The CDR3 has 16 amino acids. The junction had 6 bases not matched to a gene; V was cut back by 1 base and J by 6 bases.

The chain joins TRBV19 to TRBJ2-7, with 8 nucleotides matching TRBD2. The CDR3 is 15 residues long. Germline CDR1 reads LNHDA; CDR2 reads SQIVND (reference sequence). Germline trimming cut 3 bases from V and 2 bases from J; bases unmatched to any gene: 6. Here the CDR3 reads CASSIPAGATYEQYF. The CDR3 nucleotides read TGTGCCAGTAGTATTCCAGCGGGGGCTACCTACGAGCAGTACTTC.

This chain links TRBV4-1 with TRBJ2-3; a weak D match, TRBD2 (6 bases). The CDR3 totals 13 residues. V lost 0 bases and J 7 bases, leaving 8 bases between the germline ends. CDR1 is MGHRA and CDR2 is YSYEKL in the germline V gene. CDR3 sequence reads: CASSQDGGNTQYF. The DNA of the CDR3 is TGCGCCAGCAGCCAAGATGGGGGGAATACGCAGTATTTT.

This chain connects TRBV28 to TRBJ2-7; 11 bases fit TRBD1. Trimming at V came to 8 bases and at J to 5 bases, leaving 5 bases not matched to a gene. The CDR3 length is 13 residues. Germline V CDR1 and CDR2: MDHEN, SYDVKM. The CDR3 loop reads CASGTGGENEQYF. The DNA of the CDR3 is TGTGCCAGCGGGACAGGGGGAGAGAACGAGCAGTACTTC. Together with reference TRBV28 and TRBJ2-7, the CDR3 gives the full variable domain: DVKVTQSSRYLVKRTGEKVFLECVQDMDHENMFWYRQDPGLGLRLIYFSYDVKMKEKGDIPEGYSVSREKKERFSLILESASTNQTSMYLCASGTGGENEQYFGPGTRLTVT.

The chain is built from TRBV28 and TRBJ2-3; a possible D gene is TRBD2 (5 bases). V was cut by 6 bases and J by 0 bases, with 25 bases left in between. Germline lookup yields CDR1 MDHEN and CDR2 SYDVKM. This CDR3 region has 19 residues. The CDR3 protein is CASSLDGPGGTYSTDTQYF. The DNA of the CDR3 is TGTGCCAGCAGCCTCGATGGGCCCGGAGGAACCTATAGCACAGATACGCAGTATTTT.

The gene calls are TRBV30 and TRBJ1-2; D gene uncertain. Per the germline V gene, CDR1 is GTSNPN and CDR2 is SVGIG (reference sequence). This CDR3 has 13 residues. The V end was cut by 1 base, the J end by 3 bases, with 9 bases between. CDR3 bases: TGTGCCTGGAGTGGGTTGGCGGACTATGGCTACACCTTC. It codes for CAWSGLADYGYTF.

This clone has more than one count but fewer than ten. The rearrangement uses TRBV6-5 and TRBJ2-3; maybe TRBD1 (6 bases). The germline V and J ends were trimmed by 5 bases and 0 bases, with 12 bases remaining between them. The CDR3 is 15 residues long. Germline CDR1 is MNHEY and CDR2 is SVGAGI. The CDR3 spells CASSRNRASTDTQYF. Written as DNA, the CDR3 is TGTGCCAGCAGTCGTAACAGGGCTAGCACAGATACGCAGTATTTT.

V and J are TRBV19 and TRBJ2-7; 7 nucleotides align to TRBD2. Trimming cost V 10 bases and J 3 bases; bases outside gene matches: 3. Germline CDR1 reads LNHDA; CDR2 reads SQIVND (reference sequence). This CDR3 region has 11 residues. CDR3 region: CATKRGYEQYF. The CDR3 bases are TGTGCCACAAAGCGGGGCTACGAGCAGTACTTC.

The chain uses TRBV10-3 and TRBJ1-2, with 7 positions matching TRBD1. Unmatched junction bases numbered 7, after V lost 10 bases and J lost 8 bases. The CDR3 is 11 residues long. Germline V gene data show CDR1 as ENHRY and CDR2 as SYGVKD. The CDR3 nucleotides are TGTGCCACCGAGACAGGGAGCGGCTACACCTTC. Translation: CATETGSGYTF.

This chain uses TRBV29-1 with TRBJ1-1; 8 nucleotides match TRBD1. With 4 bases clipped from V and 5 bases from J, the junction kept 12 bases outside the gene matches. The CDR3 consists of 15 residues. Germline loops: CDR1 SQVTM, CDR2 ANQGSEA. CDR3 nucleotides: TGCAGCGTTGGGGACCGCACAGGGGGAATGACTGAAGCTTTCTTT. It translates to CSVGDRTGGMTEAFF.

The J gene is TRBJ1-4, the V gene TRBV19, with TRBD1 as a possible D gene (5 bases). Germline CDR1 and CDR2: LNHDA and SQIVND (reference sequence). This CDR3 has 15 amino acids. The V and J ends lost 6 bases and 1 base respectively, with 12 bases between them. CDR3 in amino acids: CASSVLQGTNEKLFF. Written as DNA, the CDR3 is TGTGCCAGTAGCGTTCTGCAGGGAACTAATGAAAAACTGTTTTTT.

The gene calls are TRBV5-6 and TRBJ2-5; D remains ambiguous. The length of the CDR3 is 16 residues. V was cut by 0 bases and J by 2 bases, with 14 bases left in between. Germline lookup yields CDR1 SGHDT and CDR2 YYEEEE. The CDR3 DNA sequence: TGTGCCAGCAGCTTGGCTCGATCCAGCGCTCAAGAGACCCAGTACTTC. Its translation is CASSLARSSAQETQYF.

The chain uses TRBV28 and TRBJ1-1; D gene unclear. The germline CDR1 and CDR2 sequences are MDHEN and SYDVKM. With 6 bases removed from V and 0 bases from J, the gap between germline ends came to 11 bases. This CDR3 region has 14 residues. CDR3 sequence (DNA): TGTGCCAGCAGCCGTCTAACGGTGAACACTGAAGCTTTCTTT. This gives the protein CASSRLTVNTEAFF.

The V call is TRBV5-1, the J call TRBJ1-6; possible D gene TRBD1, 5 bases. CDR1 is SGHRS, CDR2 YFSETQ, per germline. CDR3 size: 15 residues. Trimming stripped 0 bases from V and 5 bases from J, with 9 bases between. CDR3 nucleotides: TGCGCCAGCAGCTTGGGACAGCGAGATAATTCACCCCTCCACTTT. Protein product: CASSLGQRDNSPLHF.

Note on this clone: It is likely a read error, because the conserved phenylalanine at the end of the CDR3 is missing. The chain is built from TRBV27 and TRBJ2-7; 10 positions agree with TRBD1. Unmatched junction bases numbered 1, after V lost 0 bases and J lost 2 bases. The CDR3 has 15 residues. Germline CDR1 reads MNHEY; CDR2 reads SMNVEV (reference sequence). The CDR3 spells CASSLSGQGTYEQYL. The CDR3 bases are TGTGCCAGCAGTTTATCGGGACAGGGGACCTACGAGCAGTACCTC.

The rearrangement uses TRBV5-6 and TRBJ2-6; D is uncertain. CDR3 length: 15 residues. Germline assignment: CDR1 SGHDT and CDR2 YYEEEE. Between the trimmed V and J ends, which lost 1 base and 4 bases, there was a span of 9 bases. The CDR3: CASSLPVPGANVLTF. The DNA of the CDR3 is TGTGCCAGCAGCTTGCCAGTGCCCGGGGCCAACGTCCTGACTTTC.

This clone was seen only once. The chain recombines TRBV19 with TRBJ1-5, with 7 bases aligning to TRBD1. CDR1 and CDR2 from the germline V gene are LNHDA and SQIVND (reference sequence). The trim removed 6 bases at V and 6 bases at J, leaving 8 bases unmatched. CDR3 size: 14 residues. The CDR3 DNA reads as TGTGCCAGTAGACGAAGCAGGGGGGTTCAGCCCCAGCATTTT. It translates to CASRRSRGVQPQHF.

In this sample, this clone turned up a few times. The chain has TRBV2 and TRBJ1-5; 8 positions agree with TRBD1. The trim removed 4 bases at V and 3 bases at J, leaving 5 bases unmatched. The CDR3 is 15 amino acids. Looked up from germline, CDR1 is SNHLY and CDR2 is FYNNEI. DNA for the CDR3: TGTGCCAGCAGTGGGGACAGGTCCGACAATCAGCCCCAGCATTTT. Translation gives CASSGDRSDNQPQHF.

This sequence joins TRBV9 and TRBJ1-4; no definite D call. The length of the CDR3 is 14 residues. Germline V gene lookup returns CDR1 SGDLS and CDR2 YYNGEE. Deletions cut 0 bases from V and 8 bases from J, with 11 bases between. CDR3 sequence: CASSVAGEGEKLFF. Here the CDR3 DNA reads TGTGCCAGCAGCGTAGCCGGGGAGGGCGAAAAACTGTTTTTT.

The chain is built from TRBV28 and TRBJ2-3; possible D gene TRBD1, 5 bases. Per germline, CDR1 MDHEN and CDR2 SYDVKM. The CDR3 has 13 amino acids. The ends were cut back, 6 bases at V and 3 bases at J, with 10 bases in the middle. The CDR3 spells CASSDPGTDTQYF. Here the CDR3 DNA reads TGTGCCAGCAGCGACCCAGGGACAGATACGCAGTATTTT.